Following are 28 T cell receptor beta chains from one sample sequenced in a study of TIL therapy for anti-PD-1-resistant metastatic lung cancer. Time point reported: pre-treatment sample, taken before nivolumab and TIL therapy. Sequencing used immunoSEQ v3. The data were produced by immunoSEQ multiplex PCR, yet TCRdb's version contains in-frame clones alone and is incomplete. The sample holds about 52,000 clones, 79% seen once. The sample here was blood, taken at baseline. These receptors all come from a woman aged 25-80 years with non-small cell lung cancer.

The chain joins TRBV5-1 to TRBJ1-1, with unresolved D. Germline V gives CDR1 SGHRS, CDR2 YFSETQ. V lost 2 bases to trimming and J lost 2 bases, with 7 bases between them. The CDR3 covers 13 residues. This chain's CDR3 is CASSLLDNTEAFF. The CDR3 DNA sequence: TGCGCCAGCAGCTTATTGGATAACACTGAAGCTTTCTTT.

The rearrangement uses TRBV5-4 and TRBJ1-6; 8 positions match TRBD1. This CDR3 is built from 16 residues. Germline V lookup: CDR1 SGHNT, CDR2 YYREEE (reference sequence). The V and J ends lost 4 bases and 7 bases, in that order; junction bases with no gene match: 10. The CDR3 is CASSRTQGAVNSPLHF. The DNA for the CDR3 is TGTGCCAGCAGCCGGACCCAGGGGGCTGTCAATTCACCCCTCCACTTT.

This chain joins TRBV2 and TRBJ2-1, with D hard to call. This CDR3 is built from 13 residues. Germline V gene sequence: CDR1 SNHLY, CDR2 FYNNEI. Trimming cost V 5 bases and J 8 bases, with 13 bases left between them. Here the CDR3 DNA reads TGTGCCAGCAGTTTCTATAGCATGCATGAGCAGTTCTTC. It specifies CASSFYSMHEQFF. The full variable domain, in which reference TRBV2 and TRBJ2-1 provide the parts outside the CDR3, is EPEVTQTPSHQVTQMGQEVILRCVPISNHLYFYWYRQILGQKVEFLVSFYNNEISEKSEIFDDQFSVERPDGSNFTLKIRSTKLEDSAMYFCASSFYSMHEQFFGPGTRLTVL.

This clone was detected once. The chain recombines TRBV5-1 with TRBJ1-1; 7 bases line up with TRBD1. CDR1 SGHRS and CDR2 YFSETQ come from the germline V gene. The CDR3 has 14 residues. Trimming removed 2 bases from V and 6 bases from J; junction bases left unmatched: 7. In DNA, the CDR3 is TGCGCCAGCAGCTTTACAGGGGAAGTCCCTGAAGCTTTCTTT. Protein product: CASSFTGEVPEAFF.

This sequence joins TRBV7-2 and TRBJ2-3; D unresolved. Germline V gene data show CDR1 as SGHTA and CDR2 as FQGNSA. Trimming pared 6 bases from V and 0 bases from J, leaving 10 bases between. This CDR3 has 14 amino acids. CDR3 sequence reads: CASSSLTSTDTQYF. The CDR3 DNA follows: TGTGCCAGCAGTTCCCTTACTAGCACAGATACGCAGTATTTT.

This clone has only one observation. The chain's CDR3 is CASRTGTGNFGNTIYF. Written as DNA, the CDR3 is TGTGCCAGCAGAACCGGGACAGGGAATTTCGGAAACACCATATATTTT. This chain links TRBV28 with TRBJ1-3, with 9 bases matching TRBD1. V lost 6 bases and J lost 4; bases outside the gene matches: 10. Per germline, CDR1 MDHEN and CDR2 SYDVKM. CDR3 length: 16 residues.

The CDR3 protein is CASSLELPYEQYF. For the CDR3, the DNA is TGCGCCAGCAGTTTAGAGTTGCCCTACGAGCAGTACTTC. This chain links TRBV10-2 with TRBJ2-7; D remains ambiguous. V lost 5 bases and J lost 2, with 10 bases in between. Germline assignment: CDR1 WSHSY and CDR2 SAAADI. The CDR3 extends over 13 amino acids.

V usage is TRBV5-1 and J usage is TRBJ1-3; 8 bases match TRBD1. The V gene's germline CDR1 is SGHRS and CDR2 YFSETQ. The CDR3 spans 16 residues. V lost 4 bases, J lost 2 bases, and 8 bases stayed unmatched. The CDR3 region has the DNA TGCGCCAGCAGCCAGGGAACAGGGGGGACTGGAAACACCATATATTTT. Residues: CASSQGTGGTGNTIYF. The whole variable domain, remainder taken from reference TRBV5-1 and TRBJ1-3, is KAGVTQTPRYLIKTRGQQVTLSCSPISGHRSVSWYQQTPGQGLQFLFEYFSETQRNKGNFPGRFSGRQFSNSRSEMNVSTLELGDSALYLCASSQGTGGTGNTIYFGEGSWLTVV.

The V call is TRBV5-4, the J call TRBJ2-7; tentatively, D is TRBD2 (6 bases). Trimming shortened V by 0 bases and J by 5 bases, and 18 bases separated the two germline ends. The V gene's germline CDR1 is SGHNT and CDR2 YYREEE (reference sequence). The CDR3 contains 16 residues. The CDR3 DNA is TGTGCCAGCAGCTTGGCCTCGGCGGGACGGTCCCACGAGCAGTACTTC. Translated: CASSLASAGRSHEQYF.

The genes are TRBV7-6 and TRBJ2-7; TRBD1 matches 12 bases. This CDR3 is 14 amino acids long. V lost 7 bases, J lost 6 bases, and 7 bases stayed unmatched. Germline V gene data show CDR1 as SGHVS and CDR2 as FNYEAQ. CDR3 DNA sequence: TGTGCCAGCACCACAGGGACAGGGGGCAGCGAGCAGTACTTC. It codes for CASTTGTGGSEQYF.

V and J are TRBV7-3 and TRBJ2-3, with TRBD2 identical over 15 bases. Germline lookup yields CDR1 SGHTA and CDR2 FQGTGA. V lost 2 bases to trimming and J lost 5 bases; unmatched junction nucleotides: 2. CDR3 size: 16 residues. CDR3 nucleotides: TGTGCCAGCAGCTTAGGACTAGCGGGAGGGTTAGATACGCAGTATTTT. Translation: CASSLGLAGGLDTQYF.

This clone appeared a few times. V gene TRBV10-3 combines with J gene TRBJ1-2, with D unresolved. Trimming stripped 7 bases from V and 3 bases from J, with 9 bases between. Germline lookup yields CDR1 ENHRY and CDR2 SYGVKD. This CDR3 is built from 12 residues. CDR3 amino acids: CAIMGIDYGYTF. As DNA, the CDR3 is TGTGCCATCATGGGAATCGACTATGGCTACACCTTC.

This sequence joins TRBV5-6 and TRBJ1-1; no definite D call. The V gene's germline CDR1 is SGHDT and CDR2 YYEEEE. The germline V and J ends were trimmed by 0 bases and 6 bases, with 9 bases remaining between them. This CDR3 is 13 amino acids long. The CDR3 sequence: CASSLGVRPEAFF. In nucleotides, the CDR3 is TGTGCCAGCAGCTTGGGAGTAAGGCCTGAAGCTTTCTTT.

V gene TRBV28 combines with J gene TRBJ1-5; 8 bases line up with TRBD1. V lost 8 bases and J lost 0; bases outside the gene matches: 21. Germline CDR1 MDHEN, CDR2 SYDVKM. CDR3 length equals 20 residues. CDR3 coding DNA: TGTGCCAGCCGATTTGGCCTAACGCAGGGGGCGAGTTTTAGCAATCAGCCCCAGCATTTT. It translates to CASRFGLTQGASFSNQPQHF.

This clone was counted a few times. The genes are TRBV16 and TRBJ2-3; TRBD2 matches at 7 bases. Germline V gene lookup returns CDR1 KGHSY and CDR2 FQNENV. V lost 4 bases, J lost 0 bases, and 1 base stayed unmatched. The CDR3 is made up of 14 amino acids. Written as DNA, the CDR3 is TGTGCCAGCAGCCCGCGGGGGAGCACAGATACGCAGTATTTT. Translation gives CASSPRGSTDTQYF.

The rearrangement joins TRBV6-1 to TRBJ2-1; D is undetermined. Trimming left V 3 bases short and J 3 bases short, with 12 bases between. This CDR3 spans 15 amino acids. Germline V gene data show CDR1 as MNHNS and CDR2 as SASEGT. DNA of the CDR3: TGTGCCAGCAGTGAGTTCGCGGAGAACTACAATGAGCAGTTCTTC. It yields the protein CASSEFAENYNEQFF.

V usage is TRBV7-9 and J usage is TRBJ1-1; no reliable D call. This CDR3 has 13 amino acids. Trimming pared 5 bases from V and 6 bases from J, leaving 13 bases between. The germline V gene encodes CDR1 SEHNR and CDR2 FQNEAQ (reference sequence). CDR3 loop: CASSPDGFAEAFF. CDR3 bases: TGTGCCAGCAGCCCGGACGGATTCGCTGAAGCTTTCTTT.

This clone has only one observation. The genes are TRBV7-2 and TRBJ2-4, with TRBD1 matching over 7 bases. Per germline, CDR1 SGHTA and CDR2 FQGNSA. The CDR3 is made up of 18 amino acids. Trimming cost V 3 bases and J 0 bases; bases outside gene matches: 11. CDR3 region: CASSLGTAPRVAKNIQYF. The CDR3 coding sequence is TGTGCCAGCAGCTTGGGGACAGCACCCCGTGTAGCCAAAAACATTCAGTACTTC.

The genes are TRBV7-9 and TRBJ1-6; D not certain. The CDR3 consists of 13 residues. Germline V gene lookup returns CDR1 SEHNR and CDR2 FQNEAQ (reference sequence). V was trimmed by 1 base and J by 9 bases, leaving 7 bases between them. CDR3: CASSLERSSPLHF. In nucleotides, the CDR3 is TGTGCCAGCAGCTTAGAGCGGTCTTCACCCCTCCACTTT.

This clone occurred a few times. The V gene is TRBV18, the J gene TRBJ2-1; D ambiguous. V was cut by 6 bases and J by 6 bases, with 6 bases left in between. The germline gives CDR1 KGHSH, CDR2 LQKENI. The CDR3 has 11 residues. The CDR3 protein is CASSTPNEQFF. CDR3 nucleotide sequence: TGTGCCAGCTCCACGCCCAATGAGCAGTTCTTC.

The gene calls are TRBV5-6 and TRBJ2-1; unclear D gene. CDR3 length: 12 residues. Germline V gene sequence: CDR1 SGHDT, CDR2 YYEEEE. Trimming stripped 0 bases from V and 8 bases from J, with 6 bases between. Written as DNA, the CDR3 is TGTGCCAGCAGCTTGGCCTCGGATGAGCAGTTCTTC. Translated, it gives CASSLASDEQFF.

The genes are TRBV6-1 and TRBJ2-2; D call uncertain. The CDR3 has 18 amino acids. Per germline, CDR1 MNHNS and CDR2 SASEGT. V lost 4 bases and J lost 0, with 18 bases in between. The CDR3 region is CASSGFSGSEANTGELFF. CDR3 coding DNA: TGTGCCAGCAGTGGGTTCTCGGGCAGTGAAGCGAACACCGGGGAGCTGTTTTTT.

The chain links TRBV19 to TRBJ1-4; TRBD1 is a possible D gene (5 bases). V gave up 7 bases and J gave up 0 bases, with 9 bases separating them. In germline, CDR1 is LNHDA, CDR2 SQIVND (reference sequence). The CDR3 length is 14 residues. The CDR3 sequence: CASIDRTTNEKLFF. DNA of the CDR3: TGTGCCAGTATTGACAGAACAACTAATGAAAAACTGTTTTTT.

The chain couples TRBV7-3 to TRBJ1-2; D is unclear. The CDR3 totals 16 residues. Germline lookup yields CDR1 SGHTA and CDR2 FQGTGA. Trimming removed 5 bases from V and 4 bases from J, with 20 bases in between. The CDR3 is CASSPYSPAEGYGYTF. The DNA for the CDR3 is TGTGCCAGCAGCCCCTATAGCCCCGCAGAGGGCTATGGCTACACCTTC.

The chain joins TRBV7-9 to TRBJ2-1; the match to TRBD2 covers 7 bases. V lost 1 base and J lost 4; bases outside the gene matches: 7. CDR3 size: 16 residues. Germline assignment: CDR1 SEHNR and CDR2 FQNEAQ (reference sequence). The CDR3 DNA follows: TGTGCCAGCAGCTTAGTAGGGAGGGCCGCATACAATGAGCAGTTCTTC. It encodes CASSLVGRAAYNEQFF.

Here the CDR3 reads CASSLVRQGAGEQFF. The CDR3 region has the DNA TGTGCCAGCAGCTTAGTTCGTCAGGGCGCCGGGGAGCAGTTCTTC. The chain has TRBV13 and TRBJ2-1, with D possibly being TRBD1 (5 bases). Looked up from germline, CDR1 is PRHDT and CDR2 is FYEKMQ (reference sequence). Trimming stripped 1 base from V and 10 bases from J, with 17 bases between. The CDR3 is made up of 15 amino acids.

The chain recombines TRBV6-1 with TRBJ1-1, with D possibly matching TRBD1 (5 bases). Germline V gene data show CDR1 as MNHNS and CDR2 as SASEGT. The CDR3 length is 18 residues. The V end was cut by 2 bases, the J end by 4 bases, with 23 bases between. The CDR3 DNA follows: TGTGCCAGCAGTGAATTCGGGCTGCCTTGGGGGTCGGGCACTGAAGCTTTCTTT. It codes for CASSEFGLPWGSGTEAFF.

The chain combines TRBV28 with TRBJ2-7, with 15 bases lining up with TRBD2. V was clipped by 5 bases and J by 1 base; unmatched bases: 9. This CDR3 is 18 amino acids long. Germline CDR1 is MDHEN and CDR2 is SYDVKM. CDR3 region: CASSPPQGLAGGSYEQYF. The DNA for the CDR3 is TGTGCCAGCAGTCCCCCCCAAGGACTAGCGGGAGGGTCCTACGAGCAGTACTTC.